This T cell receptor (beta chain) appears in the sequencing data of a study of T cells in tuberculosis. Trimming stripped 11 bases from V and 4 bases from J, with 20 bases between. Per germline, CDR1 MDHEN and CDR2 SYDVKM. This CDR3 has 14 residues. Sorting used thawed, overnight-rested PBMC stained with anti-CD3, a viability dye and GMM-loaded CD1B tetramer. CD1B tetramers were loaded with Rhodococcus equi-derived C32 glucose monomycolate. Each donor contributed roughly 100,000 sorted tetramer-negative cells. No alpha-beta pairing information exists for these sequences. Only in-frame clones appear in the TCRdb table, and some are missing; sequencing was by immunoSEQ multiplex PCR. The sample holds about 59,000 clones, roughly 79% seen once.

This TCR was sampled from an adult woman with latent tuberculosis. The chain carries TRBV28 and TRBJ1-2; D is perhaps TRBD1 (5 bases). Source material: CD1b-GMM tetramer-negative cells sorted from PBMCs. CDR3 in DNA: TGTGCCTCCTTGGAGGGGAACTCGATCTATGGCTACACCTTC. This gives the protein CASLEGNSIYGYTF.